The clone carrying this TCR beta chain was found a few times. The antigen is undetermined. This sample is drawn from a study of shared clonotypes between healthy human individuals. Between the trimmed V and J ends, which lost 0 bases and 2 bases, there was a span of 3 bases. Per the germline V gene, CDR1 is KGHSH and CDR2 is LQKENI. CDR3 length equals 13 residues. Study-wide points: It was only blood that was sampled, and tissue repertoires likely differ.

Profiled with immunoSEQ multiplex PCR; TCRdb holds only in-frame clones, not every one. The sample records 300,000 to 350,000 clones, 70% to 75% being singletons. This clonotype originated in a young man in good health. This rearrangement joins TRBV18 to TRBJ2-3; D remains unclear. Sequenced input: memory CD4+ T cells sorted from blood. Subset given: CD45RA-negative fraction. CDR3 amino acids: CASSPPVTDTQYF. The CDR3 coding sequence is TGTGCCAGCTCACCACCAGTCACAGATACGCAGTATTTT.